Sequencing of this T cell receptor (beta chain) was carried out in a study of blood T cell repertoires in COVID-19. The overall study: Specimens from acute and convalescent COVID-19 originated in the United States, Italy and Spain.

Sequenced by immunoSEQ multiplex PCR; TCRdb stores in-frame clones only, minus some. This repertoire shows around 150,000 clones, more than 85% found once; its top ten account for almost 1%. V was clipped by 4 bases and J by 4 bases; unmatched bases: 4. CDR3 length: 15 residues. Germline V CDR1 and CDR2: SGHVS, FQNEAQ. Sequenced: peripheral blood. This clonotype originated in a man between 18 and 35 years old with acute or convalescent COVID-19. This sequence joins TRBV7-8 and TRBJ2-3; TRBD2 matches 11 bases. CDR3 nucleotides: TGTGCCAGCAGCTATAGCGGGGGGGCGTCAGATACGCAGTATTTT. The encoded protein is CASSYSGGASDTQYF.